The present T cell receptor (beta chain) was sequenced within a study of CD8+CD57+ T cells in acquired aplastic anemia. Turning to the study itself: Sorted CD4+ plus CD8+ cells gave DNA averaging about 3.2 ug. Study findings and constraints: Overlap between patients and controls comprised almost 30 CD8+ CDR3 sequences. No significant patient-versus-control difference appeared in CD8+ Simpson's diversity.

This clonotype appeared a single time. Antigen unknown. All patients picked for sequencing had shown, by flow cytometry, an expansion of CD8+CD57+ cells. Among the patients, none had received any therapy at the time of blood sampling. V lost 1 base and J 6 bases, leaving 7 bases between the germline ends. There are 12 residues in the CDR3. Germline CDR1 is SGHTA and CDR2 is FQGNSA. Genomic DNA templated the TCR beta VDJ and CDR3 profiling. MiXCR was run by TCRdb on the reads, yielding one entry per CDR3 protein. The sample consists of 180,000 or so distinct CDR3 sequences, 63% of them appearing once. The chain recombines TRBV7-2 with TRBJ2-7; D gene unclear. The source is a human donor with aplastic anemia. Sequencing input: sorted CD4+, CD8+, or CD8+CD57+ T cells (not recorded which) from PBMCs. In DNA, the CDR3 is TGTGCCAGCAGCTTAGGGACGCTCGAGCAGTACTTC. Translating gives CASSLGTLEQYF.